This T cell receptor beta chain was documented in a study of a mutant IDH1 vaccine in newly diagnosed glioma (dated by TCRdb to about 2021). General notes on the study: Across visits V03 through V10, patients got a total of eight vaccinations, given in weeks 1, 3, 5, 7, 11, 15, 19 and 23. In the chemotherapy-containing groups, vaccination started alongside temozolomide cycles, whereas in patients who had radiotherapy alone it started 4-6 weeks after radiotherapy. Peripheral blood was drawn at six visits: V03 (baseline), V05, V07, V10, V12 and V13. Of the roughly 34 treated patients, approximately 62% were male and about 40% were female, and the mean age was 40.4 years. Prior to enrollment, patients had been given standard therapy consisting of radiotherapy alone, temozolomide alone, or radiochemotherapy with temozolomide, with the combination given to most patients. For exploratory analyses, about 25 treated patients had longitudinal TCRB deep sequencing done wherever samples were available.

Libraries came from the immunoSEQ multiplex PCR assay. Rearranged TCR beta chain sequences were amplified with the hsTCRB Kit following the manufacturer's protocol. An Illumina MiSeq was used to sequence the TCRB libraries. The original pipeline was this. Demultiplexing, trimming and gene mapping were performed with the kit vendor's proprietary platform. The clones in this table, taken by TCRdb from immuneACCESS, are in-frame only. Not every clone is retained; where verified, under half of the shortfall comes from an unresolved V gene, and the cause of the rest is unknown. Clone size and the V and J calls come from that table; the DNA yielded D and trimming. This sample gives 25,000 to 30,000 clones in total; roughly 80% of them show up just once. Jointly, the top ten make up roughly 18% of the sample. Trimming leaves V shorter by 5 bases and J shorter by 4 bases, with the junction holding 4 bases beyond the gene matches. The CDR3 starts with the cysteine, ends with the phenylalanine, and has 14 residues. Of the read, only the CDR3 DNA is kept; its 42 bases are in frame from base 1. CDR1 and CDR2 are drawn from the germline V gene (reference sequence): SEHNR, FQNEAQ.

The time point label, as the study defines it: week 23, last vaccination. Each vaccine dose was 300 ug of a 20-mer mutant IDH1 peptide in Montanide, given subcutaneously with topical imiquimod. Donors had newly diagnosed WHO grade 3 or 4 IDH1-mutant astrocytomas with loss of nuclear ATRX. The samples were drawn from NOA16, a multicentre, single-arm, open-label phase I trial in Germany that tested a mutant IDH1 peptide vaccine in humans for the first time. The DNeasy Blood and Tissue Kit was used to extract genomic DNA from EDTA blood for TCRB sequencing. General findings and caveats noted by the study authors: Pseudoprogression appeared unrelated to alterations in the top peripheral T cell clonotypes detected by TCRB sequencing. Across multiple MHC alleles, vaccine-induced immune responses were seen in 90% to 95% of patients. It was noted by the authors that analyses of patient blood samples could not be reproduced owing to sample limitations. Availability determined which PBMC samples were chosen for TCRB deep sequencing.

This clone was counted a single time. Its binding antigen is unknown. Within one base of it there is no much larger clone, and no base qualities were kept. This specimen was PBMCs, taken from a glioma patient whose treatment included an IDH1 peptide vaccine. The receptor was isolated from a woman in her 30s with glioma. Recombination linked TRBV7-9 to TRBJ1-2; 10 middle bases align to TRBD1. The nucleotides are TGTGCCAGCAGCCCGGGACAGGGGACCTATGGCTACACCTTC. Its translation is CASSPGQGTYGYTF.